This T cell receptor (beta chain) was identified during a study of cytomegalovirus exposure and HLA in healthy donors. V shed 1 base and J shed 10 bases, with 14 bases lying between them. Germline V gives CDR1 SGHTA, CDR2 FQGTGA. This CDR3 has 15 amino acids. The PCR was carried out with 60 Vbeta primers and 13 Jbeta primers. Clones were sequenced by immunoSEQ multiplex PCR, and TCRdb holds only the in-frame ones, with some missing. This sample carries 75,000 to 95,000 clones, with over 1.2% going to the ten biggest clones. The specimen was PBMCs. This TCR came from a woman aged 60-70 years in good health and CMV-seronegative. This rearrangement joins TRBV7-3 to TRBJ1-6; unclear D gene. The CDR3 region has the DNA TGTGCCAGCAGCTTAAGTCCCGGGGAAGGGTCACCCCTCCACTTT. Its protein product is CASSLSPGEGSPLHF.